The entry below describes one T cell receptor (beta chain). Its antigen is still unknown. Per-nucleotide qualities are absent, and no much larger clonotype sits a single base away. At the junction V is shortened by 4 bases and J by 0 bases; bases outside the gene matches: 1. The CDR3 covers 16 residues, taking in both the cysteine and the phenylalanine. Left in the record is the CDR3 DNA by itself, 48 bases read in frame from the first base. The germline V gene encodes CDR1 MGHRA and CDR2 YSYEKL. This specimen belongs to a study of blood T cell repertoires in COVID-19 (TCRdb year 2020). With regard to the full study: The collaborator samples originated in the United States, Italy and Spain and spanned the acute and convalescent phases of COVID-19. The material from the prospective study consisted of cDNA or gDNA derived from T cells, B-cell-depleted T cells, or PBMCs. Deeply sampled blood TCRbeta repertoires from subjects exposed to, actively infected with, or recovered from COVID-19 were included in the dataset. A freely available public database, intended as a resource for researchers studying the immune response to SARS-CoV-2, is where the repertoires were released. Samples came from the ongoing ImmuneRACE study (first 160 participants) plus 1,254 subjects from 6 global collaborators. Sample metadata almost always included a de-identified subject ID, COVID-19 status, age in years and sex. Where available, HLA class I and class II types were taken from metadata supplied by the sample provider and were not determined by assay-based typing. Results and caveats for the whole study, not just this receptor: The quantity of clinical and demographic metadata differed by source and by participant and was supplied without curation.

TCRbeta CDR3 regions were amplified from genomic DNA by means of the immunoSEQ Assay, a bias-controlled multiplex PCR. Per the authors' processing: The number of nucleated cells in each sample was estimated by amplification of reference gene primers within the assay. To quantify the absolute abundance of each unique TCRbeta CDR3 rearrangement, sequence reads were collapsed and filtered. For each sample, productive Simpson clonality was calculated by taking the square root of Simpson's diversity index across productive rearrangements. The immuneACCESS repertoire file appears here via TCRdb, limited to in-frame rearrangements. These files lack a portion of the clones; in checked studies, under half of the deficit traces to unresolved V genes, and the cause of the others is not known. V and J calls and clone size are those listed in that table; D and trimming were worked out from the DNA. Counted in this sample were more than 150,000 clones; roughly four fifths of them appeared once. Roughly 10% of the sample belongs to the ten largest clones.

Enrolling through a virtual design, the prospective study's participants ranged in age from roughly 18 to 89 years and lived across more than 20 United States geographic areas. Cohort assignment in the prospective study relied on participant-reported clinical history from a screening survey and a study questionnaire. ImmuneRACE Cohort 3 recovered participants were defined by two consecutive negative NP/OP PCR tests, healthcare professional clearance, or symptom resolution. Mobile phlebotomists in the prospective study collected whole blood, serum and a nasopharyngeal or oropharyngeal swab from every participant. Prospective study participants could optionally give additional blood draws and questionnaires over an approximately two-month period. Blood samples from the prospective study were shipped frozen or at room temperature prior to DNA extraction.

Sequencing was carried out using PBMCs or T cells enriched from blood (not recorded which). The source of this sequence is a middle-aged man who had recovered from COVID-19. The chain is made from TRBV4-1 and TRBJ1-4; a stretch of 11 junction bases matches TRBD1. The CDR3 region: CASSRTGGSTNEKLFF. The nucleotide sequence is TGCGCCAGCAGCCGGACAGGGGGCTCAACTAATGAAAAACTGTTTTTT.